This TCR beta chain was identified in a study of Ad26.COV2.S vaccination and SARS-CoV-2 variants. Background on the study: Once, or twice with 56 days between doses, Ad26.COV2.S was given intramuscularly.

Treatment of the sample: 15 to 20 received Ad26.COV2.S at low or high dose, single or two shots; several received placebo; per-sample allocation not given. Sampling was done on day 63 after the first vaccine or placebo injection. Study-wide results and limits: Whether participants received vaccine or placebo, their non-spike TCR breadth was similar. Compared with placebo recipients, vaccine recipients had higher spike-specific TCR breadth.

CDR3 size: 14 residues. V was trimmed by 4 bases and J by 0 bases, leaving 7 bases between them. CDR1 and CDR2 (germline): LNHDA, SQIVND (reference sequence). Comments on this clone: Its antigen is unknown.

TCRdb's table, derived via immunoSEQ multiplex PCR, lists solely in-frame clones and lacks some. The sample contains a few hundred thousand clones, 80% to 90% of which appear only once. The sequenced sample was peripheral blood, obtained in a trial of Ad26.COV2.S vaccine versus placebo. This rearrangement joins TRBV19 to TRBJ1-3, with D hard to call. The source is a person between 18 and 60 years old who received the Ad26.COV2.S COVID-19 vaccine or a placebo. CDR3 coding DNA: TGTGCCAGTAGTAACCTGCTCTCTGGAAACACCATATATTTT. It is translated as CASSNLLSGNTIYF.